The present entry profiles one TCR beta chain with its context. Its specificity is unknown. This specimen comes from a study of T-cell memory formation after mild COVID-19. Notes on the study in general: Unconfirmed was the SARS-CoV-2 specificity of second-wave clones that peaked on day 37. That cross-reactive memory joined was suggested by some responding clones appearing in pre-infection memory. Contracting clones from day 15 to 85 showed balanced CD4/CD8; later expanders favored CD4+.

TCRdb ran MiXCR on the 5' RACE reads and lists one entry per CDR3 protein. The sample carries about 400,000 distinct CDR3 sequences, 15% to 20% recorded once. The TCR originated in a man younger than 30 who had mild COVID-19 (a few samples of this study predate the infection). Cell type and time point are not known. The sequenced sample consisted of PBMCs or a T cell subset sorted from them (not recorded which).

The DNA for the CDR3 is TGTGCCAGCAGTCTATACACGGTGGGCGCCGGGGAGCAGTACTTC. As protein: CASSLYTVGAGEQYF. This chain joins TRBV6-6 and TRBJ2-7; D is unresolved. Germline CDR1 MNHNY, CDR2 SVGAGI (reference sequence). Deletions cut 5 bases from V and 7 bases from J, with 21 bases between. The CDR3 runs 15 residues.